These 21 T cell receptor beta chains came from one sample sequenced in a study of blood T cell repertoires in COVID-19. Sequencing was performed with immunoSEQ multiplex PCR; in TCRdb, only in-frame clones are kept and a portion is missing. Found here are about 350,000 clones, 85% to 90% of them singletons; the top ten hold approximately 1%. The sequenced sample consisted of PBMCs or T cells enriched from blood (not recorded which). These receptors were taken from a woman in her 30s who had been exposed to COVID-19.

Note on this clone: This is likely a read error, given that the CDR3 carries no conserved phenylalanine or tryptophan at its end. No DNA is shown, since the ends of the CDR3 on it are uncertain; the CDR3 is the one TCRdb lists. This chain joins TRBV10-1 and TRBJ1-5; the table's TRBD1 call for D was not verified on the DNA. CDR1 is WNHNN, CDR2 SYGVQD, per germline (reference sequence). The CDR3 is 11 amino acids in total, end residues counted. The CDR3 is CASRSEGQGRY.

This clone appeared a few times. The chain has TRBV28 and TRBJ1-5, with TRBD1 as a possible D gene (5 bases). Germline lookup yields CDR1 MDHEN and CDR2 SYDVKM. CDR3 size: 12 residues. The V gene lost 6 bases and the J gene lost 4 bases, with 7 bases spanning the gap. CDR3 DNA sequence: TGTGCCAGCAGGGGGGGAAATCAGCCCCAGCATTTT. Translated: CASRGGNQPQHF.

This clone was counted a few times. This sequence joins TRBV28 and TRBJ1-5; the D is unclear. Trimming took 2 bases from V and 4 from J, leaving 6 bases between them. There are 13 residues in the CDR3. Germline CDR1 is MDHEN and CDR2 is SYDVKM. Here the CDR3 reads CASSLLPNQPQHF. The CDR3 DNA reads TGTGCCAGCAGTTTACTACCTAATCAGCCCCAGCATTTT.

This clone was counted between two and nine times. This sequence joins TRBV7-3 and TRBJ2-2; D is uncertain. Between the trimmed V and J ends, which lost 2 bases and 5 bases, there was a span of 3 bases. The CDR3 contains 12 residues. CDR1 and CDR2 from the germline V gene are SGHTA and FQGTGA. The CDR3 DNA reads as TGTGCCAGCAGCTTACTAACCGGGGAGCTGTTTTTT. Translated, it gives CASSLLTGELFF.

The gene calls are TRBV5-1 and TRBJ2-2; D is perhaps TRBD2 (5 bases). The CDR3 is 15 residues long. Per the germline V gene, CDR1 is SGHRS and CDR2 is YFSETQ. Trimming removed 0 bases at V and 2 bases at J, with 8 bases between. Here the CDR3 reads CASSLAGSNTGELFF. The CDR3, as DNA: TGCGCCAGCAGCTTGGCGGGGTCCAACACCGGGGAGCTGTTTTTT. Full variable domain (outside the CDR3, taken from reference TRBV5-1 and TRBJ2-2): KAGVTQTPRYLIKTRGQQVTLSCSPISGHRSVSWYQQTPGQGLQFLFEYFSETQRNKGNFPGRFSGRQFSNSRSEMNVSTLELGDSALYLCASSLAGSNTGELFFGEGSRLTVL.

The V gene is TRBV4-1, the J gene TRBJ1-2; 9 positions match TRBD1. The CDR3 extends over 17 amino acids. Germline CDR1 and CDR2: MGHRA and YSYEKL. J gave up 7 bases and V 1 base, and 13 bases lay outside the gene matches. This CDR3 is CASSQGLLQGAQGGYTF. Written as DNA, the CDR3 is TGCGCCAGCAGCCAAGGCCTCCTACAGGGGGCGCAGGGTGGCTACACCTTC.

The gene calls are TRBV27 and TRBJ2-7; 8 nucleotides align to TRBD1. CDR3 size: 15 residues. Germline V gene sequence: CDR1 MNHEY, CDR2 SMNVEV (reference sequence). V trimming: 0 bases; J trimming: 5 bases; junction bases outside the gene matches: 6. In DNA form, the CDR3 reads TGTGCCAGCAGTTTATCACCGGGACAGGTCAACGAGCAGTACTTC. This codes for CASSLSPGQVNEQYF.

V gene TRBV18 combines with J gene TRBJ1-1; 7 bases map to TRBD1. The germline V gene encodes CDR1 KGHSH and CDR2 LQKENI. V lost 2 bases, J lost 0 bases, and 6 bases stayed unmatched. CDR3 length: 16 amino acids. CDR3: CASSPKTGTLNTEAFF. Here the CDR3 DNA reads TGTGCCAGCTCACCAAAGACAGGGACCTTGAACACTGAAGCTTTCTTT.

This clone was seen a single time. The rearrangement uses TRBV7-9 and TRBJ2-7, with D tentatively TRBD2 (5 bases). In germline, CDR1 is SEHNR, CDR2 FQNEAQ (reference sequence). The CDR3 loop spans 11 amino acids. V was trimmed by 5 bases and J by 9 bases, leaving 11 bases between them. DNA of the CDR3: TGTGCCAGCAGCAAAAGGGAGACGCAGTACTTC. It yields the protein CASSKRETQYF.

The gene calls are TRBV29-1 and TRBJ2-4, with unresolved D. The germline V and J ends were trimmed by 1 base and 0 bases, with 7 bases remaining between them. This CDR3 is built from 14 residues. Germline assignment: CDR1 SQVTM and CDR2 ANQGSEA. For the CDR3, the DNA is TGCAGCGTTGAAGGGCGACTAGCCAAAAACATTCAGTACTTC. It translates to CSVEGRLAKNIQYF.

The chain has TRBV18 and TRBJ1-1, with TRBD1 identical over 10 bases. The CDR3 has 15 residues. With 3 bases clipped from V and 2 bases from J, the junction kept 3 bases outside the gene matches. CDR1 is KGHSH, CDR2 LQKENI, per germline. CDR3 amino acids: CASSPRQGANTEAFF. The CDR3 DNA follows: TGTGCCAGCTCACCGCGACAGGGGGCAAACACTGAAGCTTTCTTT.

The CDR3 loop is CASQLAPSNTGELFF. Written as DNA, the CDR3 is TGCGCCAGCCAACTAGCGCCGTCGAACACCGGGGAGCTGTTTTTT. The chain carries TRBV5-1 and TRBJ2-2; 7 bases match TRBD2. V shed 7 bases and J 0 bases; nucleotides not matched to a gene: 6. Germline V gives CDR1 SGHRS, CDR2 YFSETQ. The CDR3 has 15 residues. The full variable domain, with the rest looked up from reference TRBV5-1 and TRBJ2-2, is KAGVTQTPRYLIKTRGQQVTLSCSPISGHRSVSWYQQTPGQGLQFLFEYFSETQRNKGNFPGRFSGRQFSNSRSEMNVSTLELGDSALYLCASQLAPSNTGELFFGEGSRLTVL.

The V and J genes are TRBV2 and TRBJ1-2; D gene ambiguous. The CDR3 length is 11 residues. The V end lost 6 bases, the J end lost 3 bases, and 5 bases lay between the germline ends. The germline V gene has CDR1 SNHLY and CDR2 FYNNEI. The CDR3 region has the DNA TGTGCCAGCAGGAGGGACTATGGCTACACCTTC. Encoded protein: CASRRDYGYTF.

This chain uses TRBV24-1 with TRBJ2-3; TRBD1 aligns across 8 bases. The germline gives CDR1 KGHDR, CDR2 SFDVKD. The J segment lost 6 bases and the V segment lost 5 bases, leaving 12 bases of the junction unmatched. The CDR3 spans 16 residues. The CDR3, as DNA: TGTGCCACCAGTGCCACGGACAGGGATGGGTTCGATACGCAGTATTTT. The encoded protein is CATSATDRDGFDTQYF.

The chain employs TRBV18 and TRBJ2-3, with 7 bases fitting TRBD1. CDR3 length equals 15 residues. Germline V gene lookup returns CDR1 KGHSH and CDR2 LQKENI. Trimming removed 2 bases from V and 3 bases from J; junction bases left unmatched: 5. Here the CDR3 reads CASSPTGTETDTQYF. CDR3 DNA sequence: TGTGCCAGCTCACCAACCGGGACAGAAACAGATACGCAGTATTTT.

The chain uses TRBV12-3 or TRBV12-4 and TRBJ2-3; 7 bases agree with TRBD1. Losses at the gene ends were 6 bases for V and 5 bases for J; bases not matched to a gene: 2. The CDR3 has 12 residues. In DNA form, the CDR3 reads TGTGCCAGCAGACAGGGGCGAGATACGCAGTATTTT. Its translation: CASRQGRDTQYF.

Only one count was recorded for this clone. The V gene is TRBV18, the J gene TRBJ1-6; D possibly corresponds to TRBD1 (6 bases). This CDR3 has 14 amino acids. Germline CDR1 KGHSH, CDR2 LQKENI. V lost 4 bases, J lost 7 bases, and 11 bases lay in between. This CDR3 reads CASSQGEKNSPLHF. The CDR3 region has the DNA TGTGCCAGCTCACAGGGGGAGAAGAATTCACCCCTCCACTTT.

This rearrangement joins TRBV9 to TRBJ2-7, with 10 bases that match TRBD2. V shed 0 bases, J shed 5 bases, and the junction held 11 bases outside the gene matches. CDR3 length: 17 amino acids. The germline V gene encodes CDR1 SGDLS and CDR2 YYNGEE. Here the CDR3 DNA reads TGTGCCAGCAGCGTAGTTCCTAGCGGGAGAGTTAGCGACGAGCAGTACTTC. Its translation is CASSVVPSGRVSDEQYF.

The chain couples TRBV30 to TRBJ1-5; 11 positions agree with TRBD1. The V gene's germline CDR1 is GTSNPN and CDR2 SVGIG (reference sequence). The CDR3 spans 15 residues. The junction had 6 bases not matched to a gene; V was cut back by 3 bases and J by 5 bases. DNA for the CDR3: TGTGCCTGGAGGAGGGGGGACAGGGGGGATCAGCCCCAGCATTTT. Residues: CAWRRGDRGDQPQHF. Looking up the rest from reference TRBV30 and TRBJ1-5 gives the full variable domain: SQTIHQWPATLVQPVGSPLSLECTVEGTSNPNLYWYRQAAGRGLQLLFYSVGIGQISSEVPQNLSASRPQDRQFILSSKKLLLSDSGFYLCAWRRGDRGDQPQHFGDGTRLSIL.

The V and J genes are TRBV6-2 or TRBV6-3 and TRBJ2-3; D might be TRBD2 (6 bases). This CDR3 region has 15 residues. V was cut by 2 bases and J by 0 bases, with 9 bases left in between. Germline V gene data show CDR1 as MNHEY and CDR2 as SVGEGT. The CDR3 here is CASSYTGTSTDTQYF. The CDR3 coding sequence is TGTGCCAGCAGTTACACCGGGACTAGCACAGATACGCAGTATTTT.

The chain has TRBV25-1 and TRBJ2-1; the D is unclear. The CDR3 is 15 residues long. V was pared by 0 bases and J by 7 bases, with 13 bases between. Germline V gene sequence: CDR1 MGHDK, CDR2 SYGVNS. The DNA for the CDR3 is TGTGCCAGCAGTGAATACTTCTCCGGGTTGAATGAGCAGTTCTTC. This codes for CASSEYFSGLNEQFF.